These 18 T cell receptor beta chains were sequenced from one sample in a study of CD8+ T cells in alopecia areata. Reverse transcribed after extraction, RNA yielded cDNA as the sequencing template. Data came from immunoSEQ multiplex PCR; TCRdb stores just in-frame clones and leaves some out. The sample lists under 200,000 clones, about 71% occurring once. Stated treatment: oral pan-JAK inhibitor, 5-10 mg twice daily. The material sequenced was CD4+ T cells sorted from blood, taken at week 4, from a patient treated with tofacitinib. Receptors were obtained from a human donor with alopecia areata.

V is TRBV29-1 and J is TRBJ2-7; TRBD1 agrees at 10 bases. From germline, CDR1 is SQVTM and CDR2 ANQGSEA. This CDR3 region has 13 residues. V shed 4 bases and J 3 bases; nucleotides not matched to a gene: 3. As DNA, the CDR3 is TGCAGCGTTGGGGGACAGGGGAACTACGAGCAGTACTTC. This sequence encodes CSVGGQGNYEQYF.

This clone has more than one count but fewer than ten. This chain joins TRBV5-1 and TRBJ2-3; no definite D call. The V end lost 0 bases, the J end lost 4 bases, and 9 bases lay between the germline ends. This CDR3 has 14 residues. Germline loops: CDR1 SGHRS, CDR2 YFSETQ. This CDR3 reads CASSLAKSSDTQYF. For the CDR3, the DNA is TGCGCCAGCAGCTTGGCCAAGTCATCAGATACGCAGTATTTT.

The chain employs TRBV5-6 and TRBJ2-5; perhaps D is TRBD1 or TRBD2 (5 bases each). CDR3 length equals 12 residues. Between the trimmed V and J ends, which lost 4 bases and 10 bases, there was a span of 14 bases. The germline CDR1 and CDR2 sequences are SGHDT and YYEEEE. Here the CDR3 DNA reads TGTGCCAGCAGCCCATCCGGGGCAGACCAGTACTTC. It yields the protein CASSPSGADQYF. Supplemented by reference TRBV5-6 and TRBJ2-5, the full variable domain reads DAGVTQSPTHLIKTRGQQVTLRCSPKSGHDTVSWYQQALGQGPQFIFQYYEEEERQRGNFPDRFSGHQFPNYSSELNVNALLLGDSALYLCASSPSGADQYFGPGTRLLVL.

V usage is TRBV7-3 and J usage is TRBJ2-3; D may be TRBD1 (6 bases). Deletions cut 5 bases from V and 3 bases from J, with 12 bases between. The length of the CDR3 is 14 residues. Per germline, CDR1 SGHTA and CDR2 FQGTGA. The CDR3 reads CASSPGQRTDTQYF. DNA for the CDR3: TGTGCCAGCAGCCCCGGACAGCGTACAGATACGCAGTATTTT.

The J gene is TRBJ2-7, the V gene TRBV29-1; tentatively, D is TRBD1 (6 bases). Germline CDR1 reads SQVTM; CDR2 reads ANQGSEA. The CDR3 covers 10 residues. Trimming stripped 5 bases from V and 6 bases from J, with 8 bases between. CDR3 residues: CSVLGAEQYF. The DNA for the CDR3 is TGCAGCGTTCTGGGGGCCGAGCAGTACTTC.

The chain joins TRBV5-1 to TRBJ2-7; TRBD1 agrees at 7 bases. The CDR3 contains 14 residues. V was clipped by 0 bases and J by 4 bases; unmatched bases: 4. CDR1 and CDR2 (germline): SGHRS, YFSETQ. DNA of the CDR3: TGCGCCAGCAGCTTGGAAGGGGGCAGGTACGAGCAGTACTTC. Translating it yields CASSLEGGRYEQYF.

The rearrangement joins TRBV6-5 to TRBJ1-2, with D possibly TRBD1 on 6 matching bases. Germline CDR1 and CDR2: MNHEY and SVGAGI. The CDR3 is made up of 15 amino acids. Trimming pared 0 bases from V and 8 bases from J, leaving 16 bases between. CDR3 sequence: CASSYSLDSLGGYTF. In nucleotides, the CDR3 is TGTGCCAGCAGTTACTCCTTGGACAGCTTAGGGGGCTACACCTTC.

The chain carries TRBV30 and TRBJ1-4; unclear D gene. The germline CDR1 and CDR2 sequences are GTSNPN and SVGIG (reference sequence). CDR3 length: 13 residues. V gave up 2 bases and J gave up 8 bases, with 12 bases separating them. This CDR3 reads CAWSLREGEKLFF. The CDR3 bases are TGTGCCTGGAGTCTCCGAGAAGGGGAAAAACTGTTTTTT.

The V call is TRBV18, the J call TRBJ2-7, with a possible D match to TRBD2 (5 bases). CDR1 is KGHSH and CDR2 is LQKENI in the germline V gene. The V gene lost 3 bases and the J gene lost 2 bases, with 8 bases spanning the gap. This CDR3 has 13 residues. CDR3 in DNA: TGTGCCAGCTCACCCGGCGGGCCCTACGAGCAGTACTTC. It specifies CASSPGGPYEQYF.

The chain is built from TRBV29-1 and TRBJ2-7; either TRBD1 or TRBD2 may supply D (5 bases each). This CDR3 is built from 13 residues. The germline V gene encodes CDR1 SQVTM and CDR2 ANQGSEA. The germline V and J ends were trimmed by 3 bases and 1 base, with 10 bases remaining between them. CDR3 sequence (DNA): TGCAGCGTTGAGGGGGTGGGATCCTACGAGCAGTACTTC. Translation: CSVEGVGSYEQYF.

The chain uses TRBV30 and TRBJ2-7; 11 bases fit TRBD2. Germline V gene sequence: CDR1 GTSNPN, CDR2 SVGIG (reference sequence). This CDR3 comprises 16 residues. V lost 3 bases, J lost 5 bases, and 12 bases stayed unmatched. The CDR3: CAWRDSGGAFINEQYF. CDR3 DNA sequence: TGTGCCTGGAGGGATAGCGGGGGGGCCTTTATCAACGAGCAGTACTTC.

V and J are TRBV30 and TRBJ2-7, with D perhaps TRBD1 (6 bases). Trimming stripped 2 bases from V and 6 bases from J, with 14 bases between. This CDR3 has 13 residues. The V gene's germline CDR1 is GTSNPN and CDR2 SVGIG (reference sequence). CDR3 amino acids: CAWSKGHGFEQYF. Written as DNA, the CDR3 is TGTGCCTGGAGTAAGGGACATGGGTTCGAGCAGTACTTC.

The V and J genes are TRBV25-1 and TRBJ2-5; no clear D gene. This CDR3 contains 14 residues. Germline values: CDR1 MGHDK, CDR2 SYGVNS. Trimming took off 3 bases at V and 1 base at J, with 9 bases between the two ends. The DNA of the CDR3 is TGTGCCAGCAGTGAGTGGGCTGGCCAAGAGACCCAGTACTTC. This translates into CASSEWAGQETQYF.

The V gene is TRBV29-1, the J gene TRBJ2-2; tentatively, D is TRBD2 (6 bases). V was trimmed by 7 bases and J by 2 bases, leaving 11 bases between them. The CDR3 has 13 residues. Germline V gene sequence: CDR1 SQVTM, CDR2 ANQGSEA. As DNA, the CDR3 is TGCAGCGCCGAAGGACTAAACACCGGGGAGCTGTTTTTT. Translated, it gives CSAEGLNTGELFF.

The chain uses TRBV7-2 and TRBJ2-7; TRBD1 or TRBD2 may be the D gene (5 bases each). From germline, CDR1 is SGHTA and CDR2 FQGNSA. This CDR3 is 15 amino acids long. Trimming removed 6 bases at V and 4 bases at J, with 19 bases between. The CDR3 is CASSFPGRRFYEQYF. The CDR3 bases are TGTGCCAGCAGTTTTCCGGGACGGAGGTTTTACGAGCAGTACTTC.

DNA of the CDR3: TGTGCCAGCAGCAAAGGACAGGGGAGCTCCTACGAGCAGTACTTC. This gives the protein CASSKGQGSSYEQYF. The rearrangement joins TRBV25-1 to TRBJ2-7; 9 bases fit TRBD1. The ends lost 6 bases at V and 0 bases at J; junction bases unmatched: 6. This CDR3 has 15 amino acids. The germline CDR1 and CDR2 sequences are MGHDK and SYGVNS.

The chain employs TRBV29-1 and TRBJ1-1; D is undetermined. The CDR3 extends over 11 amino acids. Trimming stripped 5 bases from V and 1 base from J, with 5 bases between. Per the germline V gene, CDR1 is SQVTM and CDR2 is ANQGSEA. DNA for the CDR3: TGCAGCGTTTTACCGAACACTGAAGCTTTCTTT. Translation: CSVLPNTEAFF.

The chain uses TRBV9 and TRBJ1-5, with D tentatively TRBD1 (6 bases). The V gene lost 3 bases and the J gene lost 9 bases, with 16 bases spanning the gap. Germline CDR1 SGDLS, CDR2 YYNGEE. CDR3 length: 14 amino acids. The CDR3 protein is CASSEGDGVRPQHF. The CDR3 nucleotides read TGTGCCAGCAGCGAGGGGGACGGGGTTCGGCCCCAGCATTTT.